A single sample is the source of the 27 T cell receptor beta chains below, sequenced in a study of CXCR3-negative and CXCR3-positive naive CD8 T cells. Researchers prepared the TRB cDNA libraries using 5' RACE with UMI labels. With the 5' RACE reads reprocessed, TCRdb shows one record per CDR3 protein and no DNA. The sample table includes under 150,000 distinct CDR3 sequences. General study results and limits: For CXCR3-positive naive cells, TRB CDR3s were more hydrophobic than those of CXCR3-negative naive cells.

Their target antigens are unknown. Sequenced sample: naive CXCR3+ CD8+ T cells from blood. As to subset: CD45RO-CCR7+CD27+CD95- naive CD8+ T cells expressing CXCR3 (TNR3+). The receptor source for this set is a human donor in good health. Some clones in this sample may be carry-over from other donors' samples.

The V and J genes are TRBV28 and TRBJ1-6. The germline V gene encodes CDR1 MDHEN and CDR2 SYDVKM. There are 14 residues in the CDR3. CDR3 protein: CASSAEGLGSPLHF.

V usage is TRBV13 and J usage is TRBJ2-7. Germline CDR1 and CDR2: PRHDT and FYEKMQ (reference sequence). The CDR3 is made up of 16 amino acids. CDR3 protein: CASSLRGSAISYEQYF. The whole variable domain, remainder taken from reference TRBV13 and TRBJ2-7, is AAGVIQSPRHLIKEKRETATLKCYPIPRHDTVYWYQQGPGQDPQFLISFYEKMQSDKGSIPDRFSAQQFSDYHSELNMSSLELGDSALYFCASSLRGSAISYEQYFGPGTRLTVT.

This chain joins TRBV7-9 and TRBJ1-1; the D call from TCRdb, TRBD1, cannot be confirmed without DNA. Germline V gene data show CDR1 as SEHNR and CDR2 as FQNEAQ (reference sequence). The CDR3 contains 11 residues. The CDR3 reads CASSQGTEAFF. The full variable domain, completed using reference TRBV7-9 and TRBJ1-1, is DTGVSQNPRHKITKRGQNVTFRCDPISEHNRLYWYRQTLGQGPEFLTYFQNEAQLEKSRLLSDRFSAERPKGSFSTLEIQRTEQGDSAMYLCASSQGTEAFFGQGTRLTVV.

The chain combines TRBV29-1 with TRBJ2-3; TCRdb reports TRBD2, a call that lacks DNA to check it against. This CDR3 has 13 amino acids. Germline CDR1 and CDR2: SQVTM and ANQGSEA. The CDR3 sequence: CSVVSGVTDTQYF.

The rearrangement uses TRBV5-1 and TRBJ2-1. The CDR3 totals 15 residues. Germline CDR1 and CDR2: SGHRS and YFSETQ. The CDR3 reads CASSIGPSSYNEQFF.

V usage is TRBV6-1 and J usage is TRBJ2-5; checking the TCRdb D call of TRBD1 is not possible without DNA. Germline-derived CDR1 and CDR2 are MNHNS and SASEGT. This CDR3 contains 13 residues. CDR3 sequence: CASRGPGQETQYF.

The CDR3 loop is CASSNGLAVNEQFF. The V gene is TRBV7-3, the J gene TRBJ2-1; the TCRdb call, TRBD2, lacks DNA for checking. Germline assignment: CDR1 SGHTA and CDR2 FQGTGA. The length of the CDR3 is 14 residues. Drawing the rest from reference TRBV7-3 and TRBJ2-1, the complete variable domain is GAGVSQTPSNKVTEKGKYVELRCDPISGHTALYWYRQSLGQGPEFLIYFQGTGAADDSGLPNDRFFAVRPEGSVSTLKIQRTERGDSAVYLCASSNGLAVNEQFFGPGTRLTVL.

The CDR3 spells CSLDRGFNEQFF. This chain connects TRBV29-1 to TRBJ2-1; TCRdb picks TRBD1, but there is no DNA to check that call. This CDR3 is built from 12 residues. The germline CDR1 and CDR2 sequences are SQVTM and ANQGSEA.

The chain joins TRBV4-1 to TRBJ1-2. The CDR3 is 14 amino acids. Germline V gives CDR1 MGHRA, CDR2 YSYEKL. CDR3 loop: CASSQAGPRYGYTF.

The CDR3 spells CASSLGQVLLGAFF. The J gene is TRBJ1-1, the V gene TRBV11-2; as DNA is missing, the TRBD1 call by TCRdb cannot be tested. Germline lookup yields CDR1 SGHAT and CDR2 FQNNGV. The CDR3 contains 14 residues.

The rearrangement uses TRBV7-2 and TRBJ2-5; TCRdb picks TRBD1, but there is no DNA to check that call. Germline CDR1 and CDR2: SGHTA and FQGNSA. The CDR3 contains 15 residues. CDR3 region: CASSLWDRGQETQYF.

This rearrangement joins TRBV14 to TRBJ2-1. The CDR3 contains 16 residues. CDR1 is SGHDN, CDR2 FVKESK, per germline. CDR3 residues: CASSQDVSFNVDEQFF. Variable domain in full (rest from reference TRBV14 and TRBJ2-1): EAGVTQFPSHSVIEKGQTVTLRCDPISGHDNLYWYRRVMGKEIKFLLHFVKESKQDESGMPNNRFLAERTGGTYSTLKVQPAELEDSGVYFCASSQDVSFNVDEQFFGPGTRLTVL.

The rearrangement links TRBV7-6 to TRBJ2-7; the D call from TCRdb, TRBD1, cannot be confirmed without DNA. The CDR3 covers 17 residues. CDR1 is SGHVS and CDR2 is FNYEAQ in the germline V gene. The CDR3 here is CASSLDWGTGLSKEQYF.

This chain's CDR3 is CASSPSGQSSYEQYF. The chain recombines TRBV11-1 with TRBJ2-7; TCRdb selects TRBD1, and the lack of DNA leaves this call unchecked. This CDR3 comprises 15 residues. Germline V gene data show CDR1 as SGHAT and CDR2 as FQDESV (reference sequence).

The chain couples TRBV6-5 to TRBJ2-7. Looked up from germline, CDR1 is MNHEY and CDR2 is SVGAGI. This CDR3 contains 15 residues. The CDR3 sequence: CASSYYAGSSYEQNF.

This CDR3 is CSVREDNFNEQFF. The J gene is TRBJ2-1, the V gene TRBV29-1; checking the TCRdb D call of TRBD1 is not possible without DNA. The CDR3 totals 13 residues. CDR1 and CDR2 (germline): SQVTM, ANQGSEA.

V usage is TRBV11-3 and J usage is TRBJ1-1. CDR3 length: 12 residues. Germline values: CDR1 SGHNT, CDR2 YENEEA. CDR3: CASSSVGTEAFF.

This chain links TRBV6-2 or TRBV6-3 with TRBJ1-4. The CDR3 has 17 amino acids. The germline V gene encodes CDR1 MNHEY and CDR2 SVGEGT. CDR3 residues: CASSPISLGQLDEKLFF.

J is TRBJ2-7 and V is TRBV20-1. Per the germline V gene, CDR1 is DFQATT and CDR2 is SNEGSKA (reference sequence). The CDR3 has 13 residues. The CDR3 loop reads CSAREMGTYEQYF.

V usage is TRBV11-2 and J usage is TRBJ2-1; the TCRdb D gene call, TRBD2, has no DNA to confirm it. The CDR3 is made up of 15 amino acids. The V gene's germline CDR1 is SGHAT and CDR2 FQNNGV. The CDR3 loop is CASSLSGPAYNEQFF.

The genes are TRBV12-3 or TRBV12-4 and TRBJ2-1; TCRdb designates TRBD1, a call that cannot be tested without DNA. The CDR3 is 15 residues long. The CDR3: CASSPLAAENNEQFF.

V usage is TRBV7-2 and J usage is TRBJ2-7; with no DNA, the TCRdb D assignment of TRBD1 cannot be verified. Per germline, CDR1 SGHTA and CDR2 FQGNSA. The CDR3 runs 16 residues. CDR3 in amino acids: CASSFAGRLSGYEQYF.

The rearrangement uses TRBV3-1 and TRBJ2-5; TCRdb's D call of TRBD2 is untestable without DNA. This CDR3 region has 14 residues. CDR1 is LGHDT, CDR2 YNNKEL, per germline (reference sequence). The CDR3: CASSQPGLEETQYF.

V usage is TRBV7-2 and J usage is TRBJ1-4; TCRdb selects TRBD1, and the lack of DNA leaves this call unchecked. There are 16 residues in the CDR3. Per germline, CDR1 SGHTA and CDR2 FQGNSA. CDR3 protein: CASSLAPGQGFEKLFF.

This chain links TRBV7-9 with TRBJ2-1; as DNA is missing, the TRBD1 call by TCRdb cannot be tested. The CDR3 is 16 amino acids. Germline V gives CDR1 SEHNR, CDR2 FQNEAQ (reference sequence). The CDR3 reads CASSLATGTGYNEQFF.

The rearrangement links TRBV28 to TRBJ2-2; lacking DNA, the TRBD2 call made by TCRdb goes unchecked. From germline, CDR1 is MDHEN and CDR2 SYDVKM. The CDR3 totals 14 residues. CDR3 residues: CASSPSGRSGELFF.

The chain has TRBV29-1 and TRBJ2-1; TCRdb names TRBD2, which stays unverified in the absence of DNA. There are 15 residues in the CDR3. The germline gives CDR1 SQVTM, CDR2 ANQGSEA. This chain's CDR3 is CSISGGPSSYNEQFF.